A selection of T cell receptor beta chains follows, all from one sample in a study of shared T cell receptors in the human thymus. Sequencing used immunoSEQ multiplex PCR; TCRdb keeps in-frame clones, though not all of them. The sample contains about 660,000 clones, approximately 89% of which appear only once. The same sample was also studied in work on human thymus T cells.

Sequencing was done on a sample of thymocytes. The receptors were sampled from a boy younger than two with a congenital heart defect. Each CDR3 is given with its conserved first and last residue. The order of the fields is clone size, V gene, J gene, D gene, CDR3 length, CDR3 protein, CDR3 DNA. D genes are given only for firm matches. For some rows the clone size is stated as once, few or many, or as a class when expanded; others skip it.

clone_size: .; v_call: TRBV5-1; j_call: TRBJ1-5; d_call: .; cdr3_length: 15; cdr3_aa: CASSLAGVQGQPQHF; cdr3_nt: TGCGCCAGCAGCTTGGCAGGGGTCCAAGGTCAGCCCCAGCATTTT
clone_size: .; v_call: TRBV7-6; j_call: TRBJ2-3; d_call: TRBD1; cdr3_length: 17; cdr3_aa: CASTPVDRVSNADTQYF; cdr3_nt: TGTGCCAGCACCCCGGTTGACAGGGTCTCTAATGCAGATACGCAGTATTTT
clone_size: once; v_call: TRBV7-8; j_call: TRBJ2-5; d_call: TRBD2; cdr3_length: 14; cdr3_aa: CASSPSGGMETQYF; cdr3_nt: TGTGCCAGCAGCCCCTCGGGGGGAATGGAGACCCAGTACTTC
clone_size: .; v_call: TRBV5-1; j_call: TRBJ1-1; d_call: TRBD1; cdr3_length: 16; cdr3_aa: CASSLGLGTGHTEAFF; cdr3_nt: TGCGCCAGCAGCTTAGGGCTGGGGACAGGGCACACTGAAGCTTTCTTT
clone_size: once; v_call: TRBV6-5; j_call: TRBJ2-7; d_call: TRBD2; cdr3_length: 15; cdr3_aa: CASSFGRGGFYEQYF; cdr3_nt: TGTGCCAGCAGTTTCGGGCGGGGGGGTTTCTACGAGCAGTACTTC
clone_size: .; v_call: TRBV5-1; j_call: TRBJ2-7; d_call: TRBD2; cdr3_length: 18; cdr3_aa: CASSLALAGGGTPYEQYF; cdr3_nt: TGCGCCAGCAGCTTGGCACTAGCGGGCGGCGGAACCCCCTACGAGCAGTACTTC
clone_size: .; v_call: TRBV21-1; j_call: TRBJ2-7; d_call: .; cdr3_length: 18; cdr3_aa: CASSLQFARDRGIGEQYF; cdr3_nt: TGTGCCAGCAGCCTTCAATTCGCCCGGGACAGGGGTATCGGCGAGCAGTACTTC
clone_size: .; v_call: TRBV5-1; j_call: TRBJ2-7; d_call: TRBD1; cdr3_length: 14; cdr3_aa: CASSLALQGAEQYF; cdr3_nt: TGCGCCAGCAGCTTGGCTTTACAGGGGGCCGAGCAGTACTTC
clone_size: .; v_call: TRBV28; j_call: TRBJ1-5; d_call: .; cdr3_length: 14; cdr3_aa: CASSLDSFNQPQHF; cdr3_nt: TGTGCCAGCAGTCTGGACAGCTTTAATCAGCCCCAGCATTTT
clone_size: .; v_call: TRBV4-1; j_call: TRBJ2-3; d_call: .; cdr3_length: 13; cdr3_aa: CASSQDFADTQYF; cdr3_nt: TGCGCCAGCAGCCAAGACTTTGCAGATACGCAGTATTTT
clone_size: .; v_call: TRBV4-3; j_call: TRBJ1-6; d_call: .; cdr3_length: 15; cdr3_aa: CASSSGDGQGPPLHF; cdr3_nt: TGCGCCAGCAGTTCAGGGGACGGTCAAGGGCCACCCCTCCACTTT
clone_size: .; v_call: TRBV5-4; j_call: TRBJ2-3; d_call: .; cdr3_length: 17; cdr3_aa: CASSPRTVRPPPDTQYF; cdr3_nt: TGTGCCAGCAGCCCAAGGACAGTTAGGCCTCCACCAGATACGCAGTATTTT
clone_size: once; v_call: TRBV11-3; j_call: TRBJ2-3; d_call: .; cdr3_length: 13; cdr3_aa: CASRSAPRPTQYF; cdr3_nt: TGTGCCAGCCGATCGGCTCCTAGGCCTACGCAGTATTTT
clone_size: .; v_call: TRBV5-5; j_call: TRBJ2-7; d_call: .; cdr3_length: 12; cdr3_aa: CASSPDFYEQYF; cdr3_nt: TGTGCCAGCAGCCCAGACTTCTACGAGCAGTACTTC
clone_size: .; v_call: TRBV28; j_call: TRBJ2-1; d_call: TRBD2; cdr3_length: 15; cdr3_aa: CASSLPGGPRDEQFF; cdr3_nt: TGTGCCAGCAGTTTACCGGGGGGGCCTAGGGATGAGCAGTTCTTC
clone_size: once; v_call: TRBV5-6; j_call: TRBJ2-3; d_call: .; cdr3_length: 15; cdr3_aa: CASSYGRVATDTQYF; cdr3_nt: TGTGCCAGCAGCTACGGCAGGGTGGCAACAGATACGCAGTATTTT
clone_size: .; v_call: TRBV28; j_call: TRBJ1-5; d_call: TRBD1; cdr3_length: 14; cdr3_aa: CASTASQGDQPQHF; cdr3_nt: TGTGCCAGCACCGCCTCCCAGGGGGATCAGCCCCAGCATTTT
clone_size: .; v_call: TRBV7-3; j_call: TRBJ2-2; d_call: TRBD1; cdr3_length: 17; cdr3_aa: CASSLTDRGHNTGELFF; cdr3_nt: TGTGCCAGCAGCTTGACGGACAGGGGGCATAACACCGGGGAGCTGTTTTTT
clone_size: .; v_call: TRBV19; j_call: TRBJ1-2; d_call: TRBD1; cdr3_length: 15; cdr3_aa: CASSTWTGGDGGYTF; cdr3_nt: TGTGCCAGTAGTACTTGGACAGGGGGCGACGGAGGCTACACCTTC
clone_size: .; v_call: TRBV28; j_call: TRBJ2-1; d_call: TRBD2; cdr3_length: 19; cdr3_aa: CASSLNKLAGPSSYNEQFF; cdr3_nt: TGTGCCAGCAGTTTAAATAAACTAGCGGGGCCCAGCTCCTACAATGAGCAGTTCTTC
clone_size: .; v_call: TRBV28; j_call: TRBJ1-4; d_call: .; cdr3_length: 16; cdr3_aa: CASSLRGGAGNEKLFF; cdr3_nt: TGTGCCAGCAGTTTGAGGGGGGGCGCGGGTAATGAAAAACTGTTTTTT
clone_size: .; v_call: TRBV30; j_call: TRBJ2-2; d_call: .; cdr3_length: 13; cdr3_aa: CAWSVRPSGELFF; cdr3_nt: TGTGCCTGGAGTGTACGCCCCAGCGGGGAGCTGTTTTTT
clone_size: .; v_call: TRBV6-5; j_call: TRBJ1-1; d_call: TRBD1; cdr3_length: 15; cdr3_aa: CASSTPDRVNTEAFF; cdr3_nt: TGTGCCAGCAGTACCCCGGACAGGGTGAACACTGAAGCTTTCTTT
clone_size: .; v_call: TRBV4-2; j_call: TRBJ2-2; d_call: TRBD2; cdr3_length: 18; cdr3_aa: CASSRLSSGSGHTGELFF; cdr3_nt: TGTGCCAGCAGCCGATTATCTAGCGGGAGCGGGCACACCGGGGAGCTGTTTTTT
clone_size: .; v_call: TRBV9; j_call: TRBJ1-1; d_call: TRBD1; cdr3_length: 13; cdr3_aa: CASSATGSTEAFF; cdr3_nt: TGTGCCAGCAGCGCGACAGGGTCCACTGAAGCTTTCTTT
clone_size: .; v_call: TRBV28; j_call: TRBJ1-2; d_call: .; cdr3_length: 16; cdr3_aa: CASSLYRRVGDYGYTF; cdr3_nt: TGTGCCAGCAGTTTATATCGTCGGGTGGGTGACTATGGCTACACCTTC
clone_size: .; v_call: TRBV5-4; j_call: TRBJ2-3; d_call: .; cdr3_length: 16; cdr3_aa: CASSLAHGLITDTQYF; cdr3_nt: TGTGCCAGCAGCTTGGCGCATGGACTAATCACAGATACGCAGTATTTT
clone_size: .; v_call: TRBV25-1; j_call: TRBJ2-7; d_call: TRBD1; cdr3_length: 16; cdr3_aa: CASSEYPGTASIRQYF; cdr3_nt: TGTGCCAGCAGTGAATATCCCGGGACAGCCTCCATTCGGCAGTACTTC
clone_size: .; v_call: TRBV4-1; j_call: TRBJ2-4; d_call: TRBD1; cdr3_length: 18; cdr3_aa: CASSQSWDSTLAKNIQYF; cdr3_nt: TGCGCCAGCAGCCAATCCTGGGACAGCACCCTAGCCAAAAACATTCAGTACTTC
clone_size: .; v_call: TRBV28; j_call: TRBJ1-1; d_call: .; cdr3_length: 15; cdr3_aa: CASSFGSGPNTEAFF; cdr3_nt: TGTGCCAGCAGTTTTGGGTCAGGGCCTAACACTGAAGCTTTCTTT
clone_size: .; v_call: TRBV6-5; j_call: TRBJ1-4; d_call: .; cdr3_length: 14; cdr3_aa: CASSYRGSNEKLFF; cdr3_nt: TGTGCCAGCAGTTACAGAGGGAGTAATGAAAAACTGTTTTTT
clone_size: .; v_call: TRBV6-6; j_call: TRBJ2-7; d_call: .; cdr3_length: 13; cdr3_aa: CASTVSQGWEQYF; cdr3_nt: TGTGCCAGCACCGTATCACAGGGATGGGAGCAGTACTTC